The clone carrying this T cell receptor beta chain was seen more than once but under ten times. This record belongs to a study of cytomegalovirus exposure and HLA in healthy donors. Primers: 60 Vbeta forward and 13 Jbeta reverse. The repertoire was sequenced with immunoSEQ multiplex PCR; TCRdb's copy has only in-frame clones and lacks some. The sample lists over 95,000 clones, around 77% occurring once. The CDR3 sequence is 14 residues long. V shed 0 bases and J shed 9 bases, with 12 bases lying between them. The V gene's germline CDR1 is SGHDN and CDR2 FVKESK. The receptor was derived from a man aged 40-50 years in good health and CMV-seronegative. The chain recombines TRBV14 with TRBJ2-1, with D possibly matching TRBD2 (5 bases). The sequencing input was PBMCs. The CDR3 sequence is CASSQDPGLGEQFF. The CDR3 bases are TGTGCCAGCAGCCAAGATCCGGGATTAGGTGAGCAGTTCTTC.